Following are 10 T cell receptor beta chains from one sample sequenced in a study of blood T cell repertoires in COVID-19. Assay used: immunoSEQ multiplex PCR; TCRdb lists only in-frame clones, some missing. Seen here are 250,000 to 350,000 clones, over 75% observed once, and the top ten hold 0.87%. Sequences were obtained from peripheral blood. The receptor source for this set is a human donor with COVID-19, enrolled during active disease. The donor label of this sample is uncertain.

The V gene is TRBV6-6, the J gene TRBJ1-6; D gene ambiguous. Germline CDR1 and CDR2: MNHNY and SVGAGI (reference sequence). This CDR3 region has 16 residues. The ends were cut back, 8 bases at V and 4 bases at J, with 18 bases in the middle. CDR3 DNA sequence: TGTGCCAGCCTGCGGTCCCTCCGCGAATATAATTCACCCCTCCACTTT. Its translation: CASLRSLREYNSPLHF.

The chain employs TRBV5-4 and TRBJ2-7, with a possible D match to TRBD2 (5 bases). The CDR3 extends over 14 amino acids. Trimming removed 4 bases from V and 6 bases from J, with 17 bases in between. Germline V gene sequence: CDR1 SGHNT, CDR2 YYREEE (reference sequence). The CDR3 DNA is TGTGCCAGCAGCGTCGGGATATCCGGAACCGAGCAGTACTTC. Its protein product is CASSVGISGTEQYF.

CDR3 nucleotides: TGTGCCAGCATCGACGGACAGCTTAATGAAAAACTGTTTTTT. The encoded protein is CASIDGQLNEKLFF. The rearrangement uses TRBV6-1 and TRBJ1-4, with a weak D call TRBD1 (6 bases). The CDR3 has 14 residues. Between the trimmed V and J ends, which lost 7 bases and 4 bases, there was a span of 13 bases. The V gene's germline CDR1 is MNHNS and CDR2 SASEGT.

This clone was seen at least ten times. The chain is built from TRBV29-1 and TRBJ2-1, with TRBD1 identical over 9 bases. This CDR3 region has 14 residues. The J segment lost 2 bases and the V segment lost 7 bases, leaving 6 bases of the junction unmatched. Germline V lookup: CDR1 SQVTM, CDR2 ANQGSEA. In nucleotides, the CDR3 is TGCAGCGCAACAGGGGGCGCCACCTACAATGAGCAGTTCTTC. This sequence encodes CSATGGATYNEQFF.

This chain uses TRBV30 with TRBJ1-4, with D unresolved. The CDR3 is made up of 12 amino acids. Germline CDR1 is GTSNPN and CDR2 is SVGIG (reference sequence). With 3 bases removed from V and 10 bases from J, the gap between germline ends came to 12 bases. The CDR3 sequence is CAWSRGDRKLFF. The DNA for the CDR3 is TGTGCCTGGAGCCGGGGAGATAGAAAACTGTTTTTT.

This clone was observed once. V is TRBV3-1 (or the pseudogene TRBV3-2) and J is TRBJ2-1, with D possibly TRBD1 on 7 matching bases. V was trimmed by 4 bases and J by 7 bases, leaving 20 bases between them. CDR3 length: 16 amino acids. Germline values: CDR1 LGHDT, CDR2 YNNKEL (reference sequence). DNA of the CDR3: TGTGCCAGCAGCCCCTCACAGGGGCCCGGGGGAAATGAGCAGTTCTTC. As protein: CASSPSQGPGGNEQFF.

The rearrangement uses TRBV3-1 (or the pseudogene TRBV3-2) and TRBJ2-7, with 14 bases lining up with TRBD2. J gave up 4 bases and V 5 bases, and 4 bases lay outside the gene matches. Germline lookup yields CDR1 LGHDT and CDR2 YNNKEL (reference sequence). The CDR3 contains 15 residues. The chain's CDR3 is CASSEGLAGEYEQYF. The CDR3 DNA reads TGTGCCAGCAGCGAGGGACTAGCGGGAGAGTACGAGCAGTACTTC.

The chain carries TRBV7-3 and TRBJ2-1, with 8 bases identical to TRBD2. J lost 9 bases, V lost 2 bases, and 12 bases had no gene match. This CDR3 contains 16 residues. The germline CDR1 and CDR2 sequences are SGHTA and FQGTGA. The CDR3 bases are TGTGCCAGCAGCTTACAAGTTGCGGGAGGAGGAGTTGAGCAGTTCTTC. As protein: CASSLQVAGGGVEQFF.

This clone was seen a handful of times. This CDR3 is CTGGVNSPQFF. CDR3 sequence (DNA): TGCACGGGGGGTGTAAACTCTCCCCAGTTCTTC. The genes are TRBV20-1 and TRBJ2-1; 7 bases line up with TRBD2. Germline CDR1 DFQATT, CDR2 SNEGSKA (reference sequence). The CDR3 spans 11 residues.

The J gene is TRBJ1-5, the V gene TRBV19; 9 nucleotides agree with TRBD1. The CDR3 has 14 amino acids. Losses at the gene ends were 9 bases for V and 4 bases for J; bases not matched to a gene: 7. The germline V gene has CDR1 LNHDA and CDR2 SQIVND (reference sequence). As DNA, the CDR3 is TGTGCCAGCGCCGGGACAGGGAGAAATCAGCCCCAGCATTTT. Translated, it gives CASAGTGRNQPQHF.